This T cell receptor (beta chain) was recovered during a study of T cell responses to AZD1222 COVID-19 vaccine (dated by TCRdb to the early 2020s). Notes on the research overall: A total of 233 trial participants underwent TCR sequencing, of whom approximately 200 had received two doses of AZD1222 and about 25 had received two doses of the MenACWY control vaccine. Trial participants were enrolled by age into subgroups of 18-55, 56-69 and 70-plus years, and roughly 150, 30 and 60 TCR-sequenced participants, respectively, were included in these subgroups. Results the study describes overall, beyond this receptor: Participants were mostly white British and included more females than males, and it was suggested by the authors that clonal diversity may have been underestimated. Only five to seven AZD1222 recipients were SARS-CoV-2 seropositive at baseline, limiting conclusions about previously exposed vaccinees. In the small 56-69-year group, the increase in depth fell short of significance, most likely because of low power. Reportedly, close to half of the unique spike-specific TCRs recognized epitopes lying outside the regions that are mutated in the B.1.351 and B.1.1.7 variants. Spike-specific TCR breadth and depth rose significantly after two AZD1222 doses compared with day 0 and with MenACWY recipients. Vaccine-associated CD4 TCRs spanned the whole spike protein, with dominant responses in regions 160-218 and 743-854. Because no day 14 peak-response samples were available, the repertoires could be characterized only after the peak T cell response.

In the paper's terms, the time point label means: baseline before first vaccination. In light of the paper, this sample's treatment or condition label describes: meningococcal conjugate vaccine given as trial control. The vaccinee samples were drawn from two UK trials, COV001 and COV002, one of which was a single-blind randomized controlled phase 2/3 trial testing AZD1222 (ChAdOx1 nCoV-19) in healthy adults. Trial participant PBMC samples were collected at day 0 and day 28 after the second dose for TCRbeta chain sequencing. The CDR3 covers 13 residues, taking in both the cysteine and the phenylalanine. Of the read, only the CDR3 DNA is kept; its 39 bases are in frame from base 1. V sheds 2 bases and J sheds 3 bases, leaving 7 bases between their ends. CDR1 and CDR2 were assigned from the germline V gene as MNHNS and SASEGT. The CDR3 regions of human TCRbeta chains were subjected to immunosequencing. The original methods were these. Repertoire TCRs were checked for matches against a reference library of SARS-CoV-2-specific TCRs that had been generated using the MIRA antigen-specificity platform. Breadth meant the fraction of unique TCRs that were SARS-CoV-2-associated, whereas depth meant the fraction of total T cells that were SARS-CoV-2-associated. Each spike-specific TCR was assigned to its reactive spike region and to a CD4 or CD8 class using the MIRA data. Log10-transformed breadth and depth values were compared by one-way ANOVA with Sidak's multiple comparisons tests. In TCRdb, the immuneACCESS table is reduced to in-frame sequences with V and J assigned. These tables do not hold every clone; where another copy was compared, an unresolved V gene accounts for under half, and the others remain unexplained. The V and J calls and clone size come from that table; D and trimming were worked out from the DNA. The sample contains roughly 58,000 clones, 85% of them found a single time. The top ten hold approximately 19% of the sample.

About this clone: The target of this receptor is not known. Nothing much larger sits one base from this clone, and base qualities are not available.

Rearrangement joined TRBV6-1 to TRBJ1-1; no D gene call is confident. The specimen was peripheral blood, collected on day 0 of MenACWY control vaccination. The TCR comes from an adult in good health. The DNA sequence is given as TGTGCCAGCAGTGAATATGCGGACACTGAAGCTTTCTTT. This codes for CASSEYADTEAFF.